This T cell receptor beta chain was sequenced in a study of control samples from healthy donors and cancer patients. Germline CDR1 is LGHDT and CDR2 is YNNKEL (reference sequence). With 1 base clipped from V and 4 bases from J, the junction kept 6 bases outside the gene matches. This CDR3 region has 17 residues. The repertoire was sequenced with immunoSEQ multiplex PCR; TCRdb's copy has only in-frame clones and lacks some. The sample has approximately 120,000 clones, around 86% seen once; the top ten hold over 6.5%. Sequenced material: blood. The chain recombines TRBV3-1 (or the pseudogene TRBV3-2) with TRBJ2-4; 11 nucleotides agree with TRBD2. The receptor was derived from a man aged 40-49 years in good health. The CDR3, as DNA: TGTGCCAGCAGCCAAGTACTAGCGGGAGCGTTGAAAAACATTCAGTACTTC. It is translated as CASSQVLAGALKNIQYF.